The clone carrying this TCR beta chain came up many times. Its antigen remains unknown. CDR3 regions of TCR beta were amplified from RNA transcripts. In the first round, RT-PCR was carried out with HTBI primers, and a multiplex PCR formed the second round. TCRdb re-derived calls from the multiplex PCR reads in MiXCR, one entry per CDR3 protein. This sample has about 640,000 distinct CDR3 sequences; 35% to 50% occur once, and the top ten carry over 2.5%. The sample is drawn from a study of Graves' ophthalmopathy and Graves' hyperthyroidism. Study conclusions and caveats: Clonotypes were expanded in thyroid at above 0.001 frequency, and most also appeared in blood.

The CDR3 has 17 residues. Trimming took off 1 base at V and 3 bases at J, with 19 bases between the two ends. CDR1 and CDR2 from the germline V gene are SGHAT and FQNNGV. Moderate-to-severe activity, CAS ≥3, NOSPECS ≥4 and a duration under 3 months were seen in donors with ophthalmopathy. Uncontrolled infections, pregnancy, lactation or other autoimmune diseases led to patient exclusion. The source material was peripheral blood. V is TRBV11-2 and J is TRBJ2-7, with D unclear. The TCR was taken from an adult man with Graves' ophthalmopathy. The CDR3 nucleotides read TGTGCCAGCAGCTTAGTCCCGAGACATGCACCAATCTACGAGCAGTACTTC. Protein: CASSLVPRHAPIYEQYF.